This T cell receptor (beta chain) originates from a study of T-cell memory formation after mild COVID-19. With 9 bases clipped from V and 2 bases from J, the junction kept 5 bases outside the gene matches. There are 13 residues in the CDR3. Looked up from germline, CDR1 is MDHEN and CDR2 is SYDVKM. Study-level findings and limits: Chiefly within CM and EM were the contracting CD4+ clones; CD8+ ones were within EMRA. Contracting clones, day 15 to 85, had balanced CD4/CD8, and later expanders favored CD4+.

Constant-segment-primed 5'RACE gave TCR alpha and TCR beta cDNA libraries with sample barcodes and UMIs. TCRdb recomputed calls from the 5' RACE reads with MiXCR, one row per CDR3 protein. The data hold around 150,000 distinct CDR3 sequences, with around 10% observed a single time. This clonotype has just a few counts. Its target is not known. Sequenced material: PBMCs or a T cell subset sorted from them (not recorded which). This clonotype was obtained from a man between 18 and 35 years old who had mild COVID-19 (a few samples of this study predate the infection). Cell type and time point are not known. The chain joins TRBV28 to TRBJ2-3; 7 nucleotides agree with TRBD1. CDR3 nucleotides: TGTGCCAGTAAGAGGGGGCACACAGATACGCAGTATTTT. Protein product: CASKRGHTDTQYF.